The following is a TCR beta chain sequence with its context. The target of this receptor is not known. No per-base quality is available; no much larger clone lies one base away. The goal of deep resolution MiSeq sequencing was a depth between 1 in 1 million and 1 in 200,000 T cells, and coverage averaged 10x per clonotype. The immunoSEQ hsTCRB Kit was used to generate TCR beta libraries. For the original study's pipeline: Data were analyzed with ImmunoSEQ Data Assistant and ImmunoSEQ Analyzer, with V, D and J genes assigned per IMGT definitions. Clonality was computed as one minus normalized Shannon entropy of productive rearrangement frequencies, ranging from 0 to 1. Only overrepresented clonotypes making up at least 0.05% of the repertoire of each patient were included in the public clonotype analysis. Some twelve age-matched healthy donor repertoires from immuneACCESS were used as controls for clonality. TCRdb took this table from immuneACCESS and kept in-frame rearrangements with V and J called. Such tables lack part of the clones; where checked against another copy, unresolved V genes explain under half of the gap, and the rest is unexplained. V and J calls and clone size are those listed in that table; D and trimming were worked out from the DNA. The table for this sample lists 200,000 or so clones; approximately 79% of them were counted only once. Roughly 10% of the sample comes from the top ten.

The record originates from a study of cytotoxic CD8 clonotypes in ibrutinib-treated CLL (dated by TCRdb to 2020 to 2023). Study-wide context: The cohort had about a dozen relapsed/refractory and approximately 15 treatment-naive patients; about 17 were IGHV unmutated. Partial responses were observed in 24 patients and complete responses in 2; after a median follow-up of about 69 months, remission was maintained in about 15 patients and progression was observed in approximately 12. Samples at response were collected after a median of about 12 months of treatment, with a range of about 6 to 40 months. An average of about 250,000 productive templates and about 100,000 productive rearrangements was obtained per sample. Of the roughly 79 people in the trial, roughly 27 had longitudinal samples available. Cryopreserved peripheral blood mononuclear cells were collected at three points: before therapy, at response, and at either sustained remission or disease progression. Every remission and progressive disease sample was obtained while ibrutinib was still being received by the patients.

What the authors observed across the whole study: Clonality increased at ibrutinib response, stayed stable in sustained remission, and fell back toward baseline at progression. Public clonotypes were rare and either shrank or stayed stable during treatment, and the rise in clonality at ibrutinib response reflected expansion of private clonotypes. At baseline, clonality was higher than in age-matched healthy donors and showed a strong correlation with circulating CD8+ T-cell counts. Sampling times were not matched between patients in sustained remission and patients whose disease was progressing, and lymph node repertoires were not examined.

Taken from the germline V gene, the CDR1 and CDR2 loops are KGHSH and LQKENI. Trimming removed 3 bases from V and 11 bases from J; the gene matches leave 21 bases unexplained. The CDR3 contains 17 residues, cysteine and phenylalanine counted. The sequence is cut down to CDR3 DNA, 51 bases in frame from base 1. What this sample's time point label stands for: about 11 months on ibrutinib. Roughly 2 micrograms of genomic DNA were extracted from cryopreserved PBMCs for TCR beta library preparation. Longitudinal blood samples from CLL patients on ibrutinib monotherapy were analyzed using high-throughput TCR beta sequencing. The patients took part in an open-label, single-center phase 2 trial of ibrutinib monotherapy.

The chain is encoded by TRBV18 joined to TRBJ1-1, and TRBD1 aligns with 7 junction nucleotides. This sample comprised PBMCs, obtained after 12 months of ibrutinib treatment. The sequence was obtained from a human donor with chronic lymphocytic leukemia. The CDR3 region reads CASSPMGGQSQKVGAFF. The DNA reads as follows: TGTGCCAGCTCACCGATGGGGGGACAGTCCCAAAAGGTGGGTGCTTTCTTT.